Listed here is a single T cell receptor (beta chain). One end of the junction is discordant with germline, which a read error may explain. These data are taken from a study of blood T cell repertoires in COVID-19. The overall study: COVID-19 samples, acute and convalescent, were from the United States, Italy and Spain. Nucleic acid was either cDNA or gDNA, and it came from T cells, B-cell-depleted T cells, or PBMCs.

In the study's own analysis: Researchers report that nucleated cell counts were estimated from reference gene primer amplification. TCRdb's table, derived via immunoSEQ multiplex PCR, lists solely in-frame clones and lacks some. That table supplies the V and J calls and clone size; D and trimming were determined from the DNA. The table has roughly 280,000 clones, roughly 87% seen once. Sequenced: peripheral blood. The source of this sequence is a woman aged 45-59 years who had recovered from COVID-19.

For the CDR3, the DNA is TGTGCCAGCCGCCAGGGATGGGGCTCAAACACTGAAGCTTTCTTT. Translated: CASRQGWGSNTEAFF. V gene TRBV3-1 (or the pseudogene TRBV3-2) combines with J gene TRBJ1-1; tentative D call: TRBD1 (5 bases). The CDR3 extends over 15 amino acids. The V gene's germline CDR1 is LGHDT and CDR2 YNNKEL (reference sequence).